The TCR beta chain described here comes from a study of T cell repertoires and Cas9 in healthy adults. Study-level background: SpCas9-reactive CD4 and CD8 T cells were characterized for potency, cytotoxicity and lineage. Broader study findings: SpCas9-reactive regulatory T cells reportedly mitigated SpCas9-reactive effector T cells in vitro.

Only in-frame clones appear in the TCRdb table, and some are missing; sequencing was by immunoSEQ multiplex PCR. Among roughly 14,000 clones listed, 75% to 90% were seen once. On this clone: The antigen remains unidentified.

CDR3 length: 13 amino acids. The J segment lost 2 bases and the V segment lost 4 bases, leaving 1 base of the junction unmatched. Germline V gene data show CDR1 as SGHDT and CDR2 as YYEEEE. The chain has TRBV5-6 and TRBJ2-7, with TRBD2 matching over 9 bases. Source material: Tregs (CD4+, CD25+, CD127-, CD137-, CD154-) from PBMCs; culture status not recorded. The sequence came from a human donor in good health. The CDR3 here is CASSRGRAYEQYV. The CDR3 DNA follows: TGTGCCAGCAGCCGCGGGAGGGCCTACGAGCAGTACGTC.